Below, 22 T cell receptor beta chains from the same sample are listed, as sequenced in a study of T cells in Graves' hyperthyroidism and ophthalmopathy. RNA transcripts served as the template for amplifying TCR beta CDR3 regions. Primed by the HTBI set, a first-round RT-PCR was run on the TCR CDR3. TCRdb analysed the multiplex PCR reads with MiXCR anew, one entry per CDR3 protein. The repertoire holds 500,000 to 650,000 distinct CDR3 sequences, less than 15% seen once, with roughly 14% in the top ten. Sequenced sample: blood. The source of these receptors is a woman aged 35 to 49 with Graves' hyperthyroidism.

This clonotype has a handful of counts. The genes are TRBV12-3 or TRBV12-4 and TRBJ2-1; tentatively, D is TRBD2 (6 bases). V lost 3 bases to trimming and J lost 5 bases, with 11 bases between them. The CDR3 extends over 14 amino acids. This CDR3 reads CASSFIRENNEQFF. The CDR3 nucleotides read TGTGCCAGCAGTTTTATCCGGGAGAACAATGAGCAGTTCTTC.

This clonotype occurred many times. The V call is TRBV27, the J call TRBJ2-7; D not resolved. This CDR3 is 14 amino acids long. Germline V gene data show CDR1 as MNHEY and CDR2 as SMNVEV (reference sequence). Trimming cost V 1 base and J 3 bases, with 10 bases left between them. The CDR3 sequence: CASSLLDRIYEQYF. CDR3 coding DNA: TGTGCCAGCAGTTTATTGGACCGTATCTACGAGCAGTACTTC.

This clonotype was seen only a few times. The V gene is TRBV4-1, the J gene TRBJ1-5; perhaps TRBD1 as D (5 bases). The V end was cut by 2 bases, the J end by 3 bases, with 8 bases between. CDR3 size: 14 residues. CDR1 MGHRA and CDR2 YSYEKL come from the germline V gene. CDR3 sequence reads: CASSQRDVNQPQHF. The CDR3 DNA reads TGCGCCAGCAGCCAACGGGACGTCAATCAGCCCCAGCATTTT.

This chain connects TRBV28 to TRBJ2-5, with TRBD2 matching 16 bases. The CDR3 runs 17 residues. Germline V gene sequence: CDR1 MDHEN, CDR2 SYDVKM. The trim removed 8 bases at V and 4 bases at J, leaving 10 bases unmatched. The CDR3 region is CASYRGGLAGGVETQYF. CDR3 sequence (DNA): TGTGCCAGCTACCGAGGGGGACTAGCGGGAGGGGTAGAGACCCAGTACTTC.

This clonotype was observed many times. The J gene is TRBJ2-1, the V gene TRBV28; TRBD2 aligns across 10 bases. V dropped 2 bases and J dropped 9; count of bases not matched to a gene: 19. The CDR3 covers 19 residues. Germline lookup yields CDR1 MDHEN and CDR2 SYDVKM. Here the CDR3 reads CASSLPGGLFGLAEGEQFF. The CDR3 region has the DNA TGTGCCAGCAGTTTACCAGGGGGCTTATTTGGACTAGCGGAGGGTGAGCAGTTCTTC. Full variable domain (rest looked up from reference TRBV28 and TRBJ2-1): DVKVTQSSRYLVKRTGEKVFLECVQDMDHENMFWYRQDPGLGLRLIYFSYDVKMKEKGDIPEGYSVSREKKERFSLILESASTNQTSMYLCASSLPGGLFGLAEGEQFFGPGTRLTVL.

Ten or more counts support this clonotype. This sequence joins TRBV2 and TRBJ2-3; 7 positions agree with TRBD2. The CDR3 is 14 residues long. CDR1 SNHLY and CDR2 FYNNEI come from the germline V gene. J gave up 0 bases and V 8 bases, and 5 bases lay outside the gene matches. The chain's CDR3 is CASLRGSSTDTQYF. The CDR3 bases are TGTGCCAGCCTGCGGGGGTCTAGCACAGATACGCAGTATTTT. Supplemented by reference TRBV2 and TRBJ2-3, the full variable domain reads EPEVTQTPSHQVTQMGQEVILRCVPISNHLYFYWYRQILGQKVEFLVSFYNNEISEKSEIFDDQFSVERPDGSNFTLKIRSTKLEDSAMYFCASLRGSSTDTQYFGPGTRLTVL.

This clonotype was counted a few times. CDR3 nucleotides: TGCGCCAGCAGCCAAGATCAAGGGGATTGGACAGATACGCAGTATTTT. Amino acid sequence: CASSQDQGDWTDTQYF. The rearrangement joins TRBV4-1 to TRBJ2-3; maybe TRBD1 (5 bases). Germline V gene sequence: CDR1 MGHRA, CDR2 YSYEKL. The CDR3 runs to 16 residues. The V and J ends lost 0 bases and 3 bases respectively, with 13 bases between them.

This clonotype was counted at least ten times. This chain connects TRBV11-2 to TRBJ2-5, with 7 bases identical to TRBD1. CDR3 length: 16 residues. V gave up 5 bases and J gave up 3 bases; unmatched junction bases: 12. Germline V lookup: CDR1 SGHAT, CDR2 FQNNGV. CDR3 sequence reads: CASSPGLEGGKETQYF. Here the CDR3 DNA reads TGTGCCAGCAGCCCCGGACTCGAAGGGGGCAAAGAGACCCAGTACTTC.

This clonotype was recorded a few times. The rearrangement links TRBV28 to TRBJ2-7; 9 bases map to TRBD2. Germline assignment: CDR1 MDHEN and CDR2 SYDVKM. V shed 10 bases, J shed 7 bases, and the junction held 8 bases outside the gene matches. The CDR3 has 12 amino acids. CDR3 nucleotide sequence: TGTGCCACCTACATAGCGGGAGCAGAGCAGTACTTC. It encodes CATYIAGAEQYF.

This clonotype was seen a single time. The rearrangement links TRBV14 to TRBJ2-5; TRBD1 is a possible D gene (6 bases). Germline V CDR1 and CDR2: SGHDN, FVKESK. CDR3 length: 17 amino acids. The ends were cut back, 0 bases at V and 4 bases at J, with 18 bases in the middle. CDR3 sequence reads: CASSQDRTASWGETQYF. The CDR3, as DNA: TGTGCCAGCAGCCAAGATCGGACAGCGTCCTGGGGAGAGACCCAGTACTTC.

This clonotype came up many times. The gene calls are TRBV2 and TRBJ2-6; 10 positions agree with TRBD1. Losses at the gene ends were 6 bases for V and 2 bases for J; bases not matched to a gene: 7. CDR3 length equals 17 residues. The germline CDR1 and CDR2 sequences are SNHLY and FYNNEI. For the CDR3, the DNA is TGTGCCAGCAGCCCCGGGACAGGGGTTGCTGGGGCCAACGTCCTGACTTTC. It specifies CASSPGTGVAGANVLTF.

This clonotype was seen more than once but under ten times. The chain is built from TRBV6-1 and TRBJ1-5, with TRBD1 as a possible D gene (5 bases). Germline V gene data show CDR1 as MNHNS and CDR2 as SASEGT. The V and J ends lost 4 bases and 0 bases respectively, with 10 bases between them. This CDR3 has 15 residues. The CDR3 region is CASSAQVFSNQPQHF. As DNA, the CDR3 is TGTGCCAGCAGTGCACAGGTGTTTAGCAATCAGCCCCAGCATTTT.

In this sample, this clonotype turned up many times. The rearrangement uses TRBV6-2 or TRBV6-3 and TRBJ2-7, with 8 bases that match TRBD1. CDR1 is MNHEY and CDR2 is SVGEGT in the germline V gene. There are 15 residues in the CDR3. The J segment lost 0 bases and the V segment lost 6 bases, leaving 7 bases of the junction unmatched. The CDR3 DNA reads as TGTGCCAGCAGCATCGGACAGGGATTCTCCTACGAGCAGTACTTC. Protein: CASSIGQGFSYEQYF.

In its sample, this clonotype was seen many times. The J gene is TRBJ2-1, the V gene TRBV6-1; D might be TRBD1 or TRBD2, each matching 6 bases. The germline V gene has CDR1 MNHNS and CDR2 SASEGT. Trimming stripped 7 bases from V and 0 bases from J, with 13 bases between. There are 15 residues in the CDR3. This chain's CDR3 is CASIGGQGSYNEQFF. For the CDR3, the DNA is TGTGCCAGCATCGGGGGCCAGGGCTCCTACAATGAGCAGTTCTTC.

The sample holds a few counts of this clonotype. This rearrangement joins TRBV3-1 to TRBJ2-4; D gene unclear. This CDR3 is built from 18 residues. Germline V CDR1 and CDR2: LGHDT, YNNKEL (reference sequence). V lost 0 bases and J 0 bases, leaving 15 bases between the germline ends. The CDR3 DNA is TGTGCCAGCAGCCAAGATCTCGGAGATGCCCTAGCCAAAAACATTCAGTACTTC. It yields the protein CASSQDLGDALAKNIQYF.

This clonotype was seen at least ten times. This sequence joins TRBV5-1 and TRBJ2-1, with D hard to call. Germline CDR1 reads SGHRS; CDR2 reads YFSETQ. Trimming took 1 base from V and 5 from J, leaving 7 bases between them. The CDR3 extends over 13 amino acids. CDR3 protein: CASSLSRNNEQFF. DNA for the CDR3: TGCGCCAGCAGCTTGAGCCGAAACAATGAGCAGTTCTTC.

The sample holds many counts of this clonotype. The V call is TRBV14, the J call TRBJ2-1; 12 nucleotides line up with TRBD2. The CDR3 is 16 residues long. Trimming at V came to 6 bases and at J to 1 base, leaving 4 bases not matched to a gene. The germline V gene encodes CDR1 SGHDN and CDR2 FVKESK. The CDR3, as DNA: TGTGCCAGCAGTCGGACTAGCGGGATGTCCTACAATGAGCAGTTCTTC. Protein sequence: CASSRTSGMSYNEQFF.

The chain couples TRBV29-1 to TRBJ1-1; possibly TRBD1 for D (6 bases). The CDR3 runs 12 residues. V was shortened by 6 bases and J by 6 bases, with 14 bases between the two germline ends. Germline lookup yields CDR1 SQVTM and CDR2 ANQGSEA. The CDR3 loop is CSVMGGRSEAFF. The DNA of the CDR3 is TGCAGCGTCATGGGGGGGCGATCTGAAGCTTTCTTT.

The J gene is TRBJ1-3, the V gene TRBV12-3 or TRBV12-4; D gene unclear. V was cut by 2 bases and J by 0 bases, with 8 bases left in between. CDR3 length: 15 residues. DNA of the CDR3: TGTGCCAGCAGTTTACAGCCGTTCTCTGGAAACACCATATATTTT. Its protein product is CASSLQPFSGNTIYF.

The rearrangement uses TRBV20-1 and TRBJ1-3; 10 bases fit TRBD1. The CDR3 extends over 17 amino acids. CDR1 DFQATT and CDR2 SNEGSKA come from the germline V gene (reference sequence). V lost 0 bases and J lost 3; bases outside the gene matches: 8. Here the CDR3 reads CSARDTSGQGIGNTIYF. CDR3 in DNA: TGCAGTGCTAGAGATACATCGGGACAGGGGATTGGAAACACCATATATTTT.

At least ten counts were recorded for this clonotype. J is TRBJ2-7 and V is TRBV6-1; 9 nucleotides line up with TRBD2. After removal of 7 bases from V and 2 bases from J, the junction contained 9 bases not matched to a gene. The CDR3 covers 15 residues. From germline, CDR1 is MNHNS and CDR2 SASEGT. The CDR3 region has the DNA TGTGCCAGCATGGGACTAGCACGGGAAACCTACGAGCAGTACTTC. Protein: CASMGLARETYEQYF.

This clonotype was counted at least ten times. The CDR3 reads CASSLNPAKNIQYF. As DNA, the CDR3 is TGTGCCAGCAGTTTAAACCCAGCCAAAAACATTCAGTACTTC. The chain employs TRBV28 and TRBJ2-4; D not resolved. CDR3 size: 14 residues. The ends were cut back, 2 bases at V and 0 bases at J, with 5 bases in the middle. The germline gives CDR1 MDHEN, CDR2 SYDVKM.